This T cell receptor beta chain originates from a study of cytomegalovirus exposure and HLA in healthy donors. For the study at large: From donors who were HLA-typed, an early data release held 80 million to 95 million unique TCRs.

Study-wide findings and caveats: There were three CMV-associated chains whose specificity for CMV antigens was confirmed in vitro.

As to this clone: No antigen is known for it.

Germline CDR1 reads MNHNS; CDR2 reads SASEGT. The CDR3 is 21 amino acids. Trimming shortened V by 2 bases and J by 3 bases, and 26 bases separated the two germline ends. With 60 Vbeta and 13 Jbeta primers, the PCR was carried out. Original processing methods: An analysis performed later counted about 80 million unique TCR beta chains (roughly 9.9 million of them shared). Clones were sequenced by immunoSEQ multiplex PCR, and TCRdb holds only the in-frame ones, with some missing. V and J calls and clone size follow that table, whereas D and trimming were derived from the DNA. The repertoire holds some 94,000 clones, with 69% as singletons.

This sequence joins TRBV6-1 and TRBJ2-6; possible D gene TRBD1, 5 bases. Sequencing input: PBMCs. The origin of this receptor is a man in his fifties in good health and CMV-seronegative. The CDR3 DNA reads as TGTGCCAGCAGTGAACTCACCCACCTAGGGGCACTCGCCAGTGGGGCCAACGTCCTGACTTTC. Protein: CASSELTHLGALASGANVLTF.